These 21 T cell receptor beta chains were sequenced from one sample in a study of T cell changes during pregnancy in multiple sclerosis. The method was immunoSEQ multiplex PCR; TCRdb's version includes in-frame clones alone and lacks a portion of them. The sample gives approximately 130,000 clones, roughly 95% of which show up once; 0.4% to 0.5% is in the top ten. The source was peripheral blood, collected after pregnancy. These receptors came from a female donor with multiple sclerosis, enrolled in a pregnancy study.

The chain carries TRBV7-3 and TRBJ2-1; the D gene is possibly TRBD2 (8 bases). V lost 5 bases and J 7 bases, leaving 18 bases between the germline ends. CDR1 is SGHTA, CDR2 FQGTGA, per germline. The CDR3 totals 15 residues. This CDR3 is CASSRDSGSWNEQFF. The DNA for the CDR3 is TGTGCCAGCAGCCGGGACAGCGGGAGTTGGAATGAGCAGTTCTTC.

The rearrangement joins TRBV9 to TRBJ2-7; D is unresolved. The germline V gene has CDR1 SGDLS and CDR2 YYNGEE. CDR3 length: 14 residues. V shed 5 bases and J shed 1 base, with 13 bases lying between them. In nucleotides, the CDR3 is TGTGCCAGCAGTGTGGGCTTCTTTTCCTACGAGCAGTACTTC. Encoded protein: CASSVGFFSYEQYF.

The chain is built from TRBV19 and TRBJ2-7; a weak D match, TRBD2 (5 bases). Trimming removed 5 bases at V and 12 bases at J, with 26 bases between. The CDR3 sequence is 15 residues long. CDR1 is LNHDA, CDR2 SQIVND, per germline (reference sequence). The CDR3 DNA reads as TGTGCCAGTAGTCCCCAAAACCCGGACTTAACTCCACTGTACTTC. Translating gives CASSPQNPDLTPLYF.

The CDR3 DNA sequence: TGTGCCAGCAGTCCTTCTGACAGGGTAGCGGGGGAGCAGTACTTC. Translation: CASSPSDRVAGEQYF. V usage is TRBV28 and J usage is TRBJ2-7, with a tentative D call TRBD2 (8 bases). The CDR3 spans 15 residues. Trimming took off 5 bases at V and 7 bases at J, with 21 bases between the two ends. Per the germline V gene, CDR1 is MDHEN and CDR2 is SYDVKM. The variable domain in full, with the rest retrieved from reference TRBV28 and TRBJ2-7, is DVKVTQSSRYLVKRTGEKVFLECVQDMDHENMFWYRQDPGLGLRLIYFSYDVKMKEKGDIPEGYSVSREKKERFSLILESASTNQTSMYLCASSPSDRVAGEQYFGPGTRLTVT.

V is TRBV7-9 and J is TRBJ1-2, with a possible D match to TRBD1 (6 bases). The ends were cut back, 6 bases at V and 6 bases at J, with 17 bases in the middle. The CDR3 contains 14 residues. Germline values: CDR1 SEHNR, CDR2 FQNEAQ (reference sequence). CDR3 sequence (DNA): TGTGCCAGCAGGAGGGGGGGTGAGAATGATGGCTACACCTTC. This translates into CASRRGGENDGYTF.

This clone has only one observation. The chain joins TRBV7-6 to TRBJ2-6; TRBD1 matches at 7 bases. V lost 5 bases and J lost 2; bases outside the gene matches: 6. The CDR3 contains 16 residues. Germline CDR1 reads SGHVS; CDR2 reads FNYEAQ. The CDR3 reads CASSRLQGAGANVLTF. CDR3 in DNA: TGTGCCAGCAGCCGGCTTCAGGGGGCTGGGGCCAACGTCCTGACTTTC.

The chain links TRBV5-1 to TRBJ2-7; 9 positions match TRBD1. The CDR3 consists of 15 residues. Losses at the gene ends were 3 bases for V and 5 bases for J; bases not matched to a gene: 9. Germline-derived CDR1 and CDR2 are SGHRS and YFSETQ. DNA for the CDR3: TGCGCCAGCAGCTATTCGGGACAGGGTAGCCACGAGCAGTACTTC. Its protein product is CASSYSGQGSHEQYF.

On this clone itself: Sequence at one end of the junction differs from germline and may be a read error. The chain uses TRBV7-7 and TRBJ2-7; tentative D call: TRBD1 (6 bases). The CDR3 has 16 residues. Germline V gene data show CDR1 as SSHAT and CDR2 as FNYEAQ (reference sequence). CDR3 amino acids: CASSLEQGEGPYEQYF. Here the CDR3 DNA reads TGTGCTAGCAGCTTAGAACAGGGAGAAGGACCCTACGAGCAGTACTTC.

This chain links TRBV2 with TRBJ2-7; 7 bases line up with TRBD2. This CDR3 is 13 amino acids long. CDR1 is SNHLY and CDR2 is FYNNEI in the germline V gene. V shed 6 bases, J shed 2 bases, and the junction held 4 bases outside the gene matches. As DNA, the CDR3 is TGTGCCAGCAGGGGGGGAGGGACCTACGAGCAGTACTTC. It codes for CASRGGGTYEQYF.

CDR3 residues: CSVTQGAKLSGYTF. In nucleotides, the CDR3 is TGCAGCGTTACACAGGGGGCGAAGTTGAGTGGCTACACCTTC. The V and J genes are TRBV29-1 and TRBJ1-2; 9 nucleotides match TRBD1. CDR1 is SQVTM and CDR2 is ANQGSEA in the germline V gene. The V segment lost 5 bases and the J segment 7 bases; nucleotides outside the gene matches: 11. The CDR3 contains 14 residues.

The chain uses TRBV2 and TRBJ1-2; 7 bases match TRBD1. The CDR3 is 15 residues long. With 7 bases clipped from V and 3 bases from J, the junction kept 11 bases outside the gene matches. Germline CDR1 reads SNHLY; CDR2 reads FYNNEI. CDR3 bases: TGTGCCAGCATGATACAGGGGACCCGTTACTATGGCTACACCTTC. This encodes CASMIQGTRYYGYTF.

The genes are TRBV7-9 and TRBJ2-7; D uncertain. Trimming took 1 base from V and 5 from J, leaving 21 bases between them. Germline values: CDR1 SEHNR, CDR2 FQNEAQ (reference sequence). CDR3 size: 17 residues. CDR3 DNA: TGTGCCAGCAGCTTAGAATTGTCTGCTCTGAGGCCTCACGAGCAGTACTTC. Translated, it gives CASSLELSALRPHEQYF.

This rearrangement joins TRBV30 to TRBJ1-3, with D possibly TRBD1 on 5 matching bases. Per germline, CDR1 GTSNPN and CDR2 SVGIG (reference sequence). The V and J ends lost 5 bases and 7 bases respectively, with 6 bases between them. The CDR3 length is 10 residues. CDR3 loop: CAWGGNTIYF. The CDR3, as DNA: TGTGCCTGGGGGGGGAACACCATATATTTT.

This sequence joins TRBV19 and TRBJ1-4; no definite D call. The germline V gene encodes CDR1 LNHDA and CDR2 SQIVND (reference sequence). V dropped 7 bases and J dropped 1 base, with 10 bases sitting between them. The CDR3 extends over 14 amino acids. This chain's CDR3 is CASTSGGTNEKLFF. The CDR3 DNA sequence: TGTGCCAGTACTTCCGGCGGAACTAATGAAAAACTGTTTTTT.

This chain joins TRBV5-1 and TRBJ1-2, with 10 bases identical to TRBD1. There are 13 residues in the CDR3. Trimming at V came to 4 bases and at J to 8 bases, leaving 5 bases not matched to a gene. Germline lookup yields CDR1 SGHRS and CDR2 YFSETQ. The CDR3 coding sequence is TGCGCCAGCAGCAGGTGGACAGGGGGGGGCTACACCTTC. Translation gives CASSRWTGGGYTF.

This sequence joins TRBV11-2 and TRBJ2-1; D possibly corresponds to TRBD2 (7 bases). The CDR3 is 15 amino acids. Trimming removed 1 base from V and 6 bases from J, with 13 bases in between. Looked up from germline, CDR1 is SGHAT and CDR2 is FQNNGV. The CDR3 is CASSLVGGRPNEQFF. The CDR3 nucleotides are TGTGCCAGCAGCTTAGTCGGGGGGCGCCCCAATGAGCAGTTCTTC. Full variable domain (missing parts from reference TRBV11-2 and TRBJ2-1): EAGVAQSPRYKIIEKRQSVAFWCNPISGHATLYWYQQILGQGPKLLIQFQNNGVVDDSQLPKDRFSAERLKGVDSTLKIQPAKLEDSAVYLCASSLVGGRPNEQFFGPGTRLTVL.

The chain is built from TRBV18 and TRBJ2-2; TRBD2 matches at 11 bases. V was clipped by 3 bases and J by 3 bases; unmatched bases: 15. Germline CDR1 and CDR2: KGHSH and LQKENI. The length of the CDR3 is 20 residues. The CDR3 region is CASSPGLAAHWSYYTGELFF. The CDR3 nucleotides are TGTGCCAGCTCACCGGGACTAGCGGCCCACTGGAGCTATTACACCGGGGAGCTGTTTTTT.

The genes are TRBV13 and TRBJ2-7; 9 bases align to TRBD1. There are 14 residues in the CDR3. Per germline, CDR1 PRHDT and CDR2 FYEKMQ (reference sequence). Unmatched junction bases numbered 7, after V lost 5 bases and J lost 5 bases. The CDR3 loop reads CASSPGTGSDEQYF. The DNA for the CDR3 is TGTGCCAGCAGCCCCGGGACAGGGTCCGACGAGCAGTACTTC.

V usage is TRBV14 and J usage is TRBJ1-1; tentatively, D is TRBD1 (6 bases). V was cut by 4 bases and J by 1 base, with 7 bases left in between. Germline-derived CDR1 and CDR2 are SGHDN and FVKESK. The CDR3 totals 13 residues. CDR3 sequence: CASSLQGNTEAFF. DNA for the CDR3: TGTGCCAGCAGCCTACAGGGGAACACTGAAGCTTTCTTT.

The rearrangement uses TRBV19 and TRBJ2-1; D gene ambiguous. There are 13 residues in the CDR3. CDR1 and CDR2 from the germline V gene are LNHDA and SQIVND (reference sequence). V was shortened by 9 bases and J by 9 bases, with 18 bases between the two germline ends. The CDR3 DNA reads TGTGCCAGCTCCCGAACTCTGGTTGGTGAGCAGTTCTTC. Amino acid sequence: CASSRTLVGEQFF.

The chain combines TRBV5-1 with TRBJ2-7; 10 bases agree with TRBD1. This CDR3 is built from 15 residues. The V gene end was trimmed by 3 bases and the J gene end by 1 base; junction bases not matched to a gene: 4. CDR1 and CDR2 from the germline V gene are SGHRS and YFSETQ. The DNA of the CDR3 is TGCGCCAGCAGCTCAGGACAGGGGGAATCCTACGAGCAGTACTTC. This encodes CASSSGQGESYEQYF.